A selection of T cell receptor beta chains follows, all from one sample in a study of cytomegalovirus exposure and HLA in healthy donors. TCRdb's table, derived via immunoSEQ multiplex PCR, lists solely in-frame clones and lacks some. The data contain approximately 280,000 clones, about 90% of them singletons. Sequencing was carried out using PBMCs. These receptors originate from a woman aged 18-29 years in good health and CMV-seronegative. CDR3s include the opening cysteine and the closing phenylalanine or tryptophan. Each record gives: J gene, D gene, clone size, V gene, CDR3 protein, CDR3 DNA. A D gene is named only where the DNA matches it firmly. Clone size is stated in some rows and not others, as once, few, many or a class when expanded.

J: TRBJ1-4
D: NA
size: NA
V: TRBV2
CDR3: CASSETHLSNEKLFF
DNA: TGTGCCAGCAGTGAAACGCACCTAAGTAATGAAAAACTGTTTTTT

J: TRBJ2-7
D: NA
size: once
V: TRBV2
CDR3: CASSEDYYEQYF
DNA: TGTGCCAGCAGTGAGGACTACTACGAGCAGTACTTC

J: TRBJ1-1
D: TRBD1
size: once
V: TRBV18
CDR3: CASSQDRAGLATEAFF
DNA: TGTGCCAGCTCACAGGACAGGGCCGGGTTGGCCACTGAAGCTTTCTTT

J: TRBJ1-2
D: TRBD1
size: NA
V: TRBV30
CDR3: CARISPTGSNYGYTF
DNA: TGTGCCCGCATATCCCCGACAGGGAGTAACTATGGCTACACCTTC

J: TRBJ2-3
D: NA
size: NA
V: TRBV13
CDR3: CASSLDPRRGTDTQYF
DNA: TGTGCCAGCAGCTTAGATCCCCGTCGGGGCACAGATACGCAGTATTTT

J: TRBJ2-3
D: NA
size: NA
V: TRBV5-1
CDR3: CASSLEGADTQYF
DNA: TGCGCCAGCAGCTTGGAAGGGGCAGATACGCAGTATTTT

J: TRBJ2-2
D: TRBD2
size: NA
V: TRBV4-1
CDR3: CASSSGRGGPTGELFF
DNA: TGCGCCAGCAGCTCTGGGCGGGGGGGCCCCACCGGGGAGCTGTTTTTT

J: TRBJ2-7
D: TRBD1
size: NA
V: TRBV12-5
CDR3: CASGNGQGTSYEQYF
DNA: TGTGCTAGTGGCAACGGACAGGGGACCTCCTACGAGCAATACTTC

J: TRBJ1-2
D: TRBD1
size: NA
V: TRBV5-1
CDR3: CASSSGQGANYGYTF
DNA: TGCGCCAGCAGCTCAGGACAGGGGGCCAACTATGGCTACACCTTC

J: TRBJ1-1
D: NA
size: NA
V: TRBV4-1
CDR3: CASSQGRVTEAFF
DNA: TGCGCCAGCAGCCAAGGTCGGGTTACTGAAGCTTTCTTT